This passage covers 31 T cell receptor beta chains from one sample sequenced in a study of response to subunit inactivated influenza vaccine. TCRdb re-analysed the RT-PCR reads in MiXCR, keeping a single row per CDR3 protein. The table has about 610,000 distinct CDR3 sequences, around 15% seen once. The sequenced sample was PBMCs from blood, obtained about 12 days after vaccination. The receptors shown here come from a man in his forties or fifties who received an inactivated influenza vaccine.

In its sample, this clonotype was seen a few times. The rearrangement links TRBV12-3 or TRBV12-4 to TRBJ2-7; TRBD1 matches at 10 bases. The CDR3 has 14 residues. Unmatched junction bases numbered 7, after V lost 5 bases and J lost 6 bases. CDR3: CASSPQTGGVEQYF. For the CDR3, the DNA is TGTGCCAGCAGTCCTCAGACAGGGGGCGTCGAGCAGTACTTC.

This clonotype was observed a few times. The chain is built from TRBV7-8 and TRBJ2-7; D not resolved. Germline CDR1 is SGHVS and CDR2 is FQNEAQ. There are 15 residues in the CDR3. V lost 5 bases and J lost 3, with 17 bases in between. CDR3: CASSATYTHLYEQYF. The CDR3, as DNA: TGTGCCAGCAGCGCTACATACACACACCTCTACGAGCAGTACTTC.

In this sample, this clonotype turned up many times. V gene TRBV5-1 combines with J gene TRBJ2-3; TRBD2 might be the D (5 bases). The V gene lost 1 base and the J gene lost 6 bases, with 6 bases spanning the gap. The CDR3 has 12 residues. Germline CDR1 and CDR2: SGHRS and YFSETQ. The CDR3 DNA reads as TGCGCCAGCAGCTTGCCGGGGGATACGCAGTATTTT. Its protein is CASSLPGDTQYF.

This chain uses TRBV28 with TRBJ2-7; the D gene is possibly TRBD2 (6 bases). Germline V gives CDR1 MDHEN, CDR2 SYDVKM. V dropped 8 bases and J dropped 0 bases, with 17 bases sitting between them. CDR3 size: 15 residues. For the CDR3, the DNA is TGTGCCAGCGGCGGGACTCCACAAGACTCCTACGAGCAGTACTTC. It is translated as CASGGTPQDSYEQYF.

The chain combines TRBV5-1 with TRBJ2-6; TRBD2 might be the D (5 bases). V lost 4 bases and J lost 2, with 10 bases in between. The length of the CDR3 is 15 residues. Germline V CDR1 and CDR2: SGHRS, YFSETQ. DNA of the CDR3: TGCGCCAGCAGCCCGGGGTGGGCTGGGGCCAACGTCCTGACTTTC. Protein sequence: CASSPGWAGANVLTF.

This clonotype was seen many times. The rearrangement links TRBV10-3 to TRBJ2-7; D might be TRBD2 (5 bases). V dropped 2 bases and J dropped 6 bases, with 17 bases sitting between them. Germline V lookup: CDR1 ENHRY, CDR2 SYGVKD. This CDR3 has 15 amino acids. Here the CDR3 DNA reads TGTGCCATCAGTGAGGACTATCTCTACGACTCCGAGCAGTACTTC. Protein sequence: CAISEDYLYDSEQYF.

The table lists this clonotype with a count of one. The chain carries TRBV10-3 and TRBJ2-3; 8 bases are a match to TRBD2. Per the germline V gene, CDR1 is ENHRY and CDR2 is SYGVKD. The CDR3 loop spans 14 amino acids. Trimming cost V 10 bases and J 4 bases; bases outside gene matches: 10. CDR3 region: CATEPGLVSDTQYF. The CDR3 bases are TGTGCCACCGAACCGGGACTAGTTTCAGATACGCAGTATTTT.

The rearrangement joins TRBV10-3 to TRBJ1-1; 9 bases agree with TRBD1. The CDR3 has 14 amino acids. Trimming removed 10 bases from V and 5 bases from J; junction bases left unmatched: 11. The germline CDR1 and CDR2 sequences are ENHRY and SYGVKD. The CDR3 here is CANSVTGGETEAFF. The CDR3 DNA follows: TGTGCCAATTCCGTTACAGGGGGCGAAACTGAAGCTTTCTTT.

CDR3 protein: CASSEALLGLQYF. The CDR3 coding sequence is TGTGCCAGCAGTGAAGCGCTTCTTGGGTTGCAGTACTTC. The rearrangement uses TRBV2 and TRBJ2-7; no clear D. The germline V and J ends were trimmed by 0 bases and 9 bases, with 12 bases remaining between them. This CDR3 spans 13 amino acids. The germline V gene has CDR1 SNHLY and CDR2 FYNNEI.

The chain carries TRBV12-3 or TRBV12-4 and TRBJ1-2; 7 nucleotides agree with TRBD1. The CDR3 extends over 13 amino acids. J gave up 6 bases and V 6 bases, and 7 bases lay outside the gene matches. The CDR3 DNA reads TGTGCCAGCAGCTTGGACAGGTTGGATGGCTACACCTTC. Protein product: CASSLDRLDGYTF.

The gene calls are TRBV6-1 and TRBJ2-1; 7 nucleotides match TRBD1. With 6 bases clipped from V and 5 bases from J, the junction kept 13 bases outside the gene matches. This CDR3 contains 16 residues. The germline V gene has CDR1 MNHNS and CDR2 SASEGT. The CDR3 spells CASSPLRDSSNNEQFF. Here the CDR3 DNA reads TGTGCCAGCAGCCCCCTCCGGGACAGCAGCAACAATGAGCAGTTCTTC.

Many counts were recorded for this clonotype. In DNA, the CDR3 is TGTGCCAGCAGCTTAGTAGAGAACACTGAAGCTTTCTTT. Its protein is CASSLVENTEAFF. The chain combines TRBV11-2 with TRBJ1-1; no firm D call. Germline CDR1 reads SGHAT; CDR2 reads FQNNGV. V dropped 1 base and J dropped 1 base, with 4 bases sitting between them. The CDR3 sequence is 13 residues long.

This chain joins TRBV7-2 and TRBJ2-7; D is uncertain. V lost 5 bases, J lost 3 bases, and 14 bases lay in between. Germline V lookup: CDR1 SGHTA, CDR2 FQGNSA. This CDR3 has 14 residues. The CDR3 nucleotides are TGTGCCAGCAGCCCAGGTATTGGTGTCTACGAGCAGTACTTC. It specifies CASSPGIGVYEQYF.

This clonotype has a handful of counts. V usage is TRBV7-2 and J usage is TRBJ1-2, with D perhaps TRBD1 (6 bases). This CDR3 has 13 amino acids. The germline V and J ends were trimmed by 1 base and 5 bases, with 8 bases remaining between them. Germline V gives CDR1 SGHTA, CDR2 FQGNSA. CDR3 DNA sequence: TGTGCCAGCAGCTTAGGGGGGCAATATGGCTACACCTTC. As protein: CASSLGGQYGYTF. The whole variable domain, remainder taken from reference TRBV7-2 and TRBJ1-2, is GAGVSQSPSNKVTEKGKDVELRCDPISGHTALYWYRQSLGQGLEFLIYFQGNSAPDKSGLPSDRFSAERTGGSVSTLTIQRTQQEDSAVYLCASSLGGQYGYTFGSGTRLTVV.

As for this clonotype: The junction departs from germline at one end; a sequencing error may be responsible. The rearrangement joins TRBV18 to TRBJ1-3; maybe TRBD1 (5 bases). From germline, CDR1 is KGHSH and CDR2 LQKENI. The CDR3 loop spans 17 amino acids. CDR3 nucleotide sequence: TGTGCCAGCTCACCGGAACAGGTCTTACACTCTGGAAACATCATATATTTT. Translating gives CASSPEQVLHSGNIIYF. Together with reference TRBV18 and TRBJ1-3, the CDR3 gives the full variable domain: NAGVMQNPRHLVRRRGQEARLRCSPMKGHSHVYWYRQLPEEGLKFMVYLQKENIIDESGMPKERFSAEFPKEGPSILRIQQVVRGDSAAYFCASSPEQVLHSGNIIYFGEGSWLTVV.

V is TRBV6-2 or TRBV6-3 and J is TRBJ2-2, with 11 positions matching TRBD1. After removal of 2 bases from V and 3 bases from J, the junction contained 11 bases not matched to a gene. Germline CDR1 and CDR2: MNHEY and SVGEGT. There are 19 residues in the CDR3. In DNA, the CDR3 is TGTGCCAGCAGTTACCCCGGGACAGGGGGTTTTAAGGACACCGGGGAGCTGTTTTTT. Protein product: CASSYPGTGGFKDTGELFF.

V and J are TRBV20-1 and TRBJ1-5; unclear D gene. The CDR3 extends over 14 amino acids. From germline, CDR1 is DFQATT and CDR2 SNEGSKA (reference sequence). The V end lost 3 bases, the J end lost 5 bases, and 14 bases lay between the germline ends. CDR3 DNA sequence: TGCAGTGCTAGGTCCGGGAAAAAAGATCAGCCCCAGCATTTT. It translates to CSARSGKKDQPQHF.

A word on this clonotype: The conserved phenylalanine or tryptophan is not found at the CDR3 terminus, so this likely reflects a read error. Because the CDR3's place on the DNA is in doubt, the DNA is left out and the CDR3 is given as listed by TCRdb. The CDR3 sequence: CASSLSGTGAQI. The chain combines TRBV12-3 or TRBV12-4 with TRBJ2-7; TRBD1 is the table's D call, not checked against the DNA. A total of 12 residues make up the CDR3, ends included.

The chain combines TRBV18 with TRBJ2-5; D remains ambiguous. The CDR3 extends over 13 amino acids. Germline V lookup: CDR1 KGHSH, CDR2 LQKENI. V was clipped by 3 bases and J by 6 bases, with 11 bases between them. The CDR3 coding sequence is TGTGCCAGCTCACCCTCCCTGATGAAGACCCAGTACTTC. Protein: CASSPSLMKTQYF. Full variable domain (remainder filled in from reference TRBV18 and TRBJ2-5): NAGVMQNPRHLVRRRGQEARLRCSPMKGHSHVYWYRQLPEEGLKFMVYLQKENIIDESGMPKERFSAEFPKEGPSILRIQQVVRGDSAAYFCASSPSLMKTQYFGPGTRLLVL.

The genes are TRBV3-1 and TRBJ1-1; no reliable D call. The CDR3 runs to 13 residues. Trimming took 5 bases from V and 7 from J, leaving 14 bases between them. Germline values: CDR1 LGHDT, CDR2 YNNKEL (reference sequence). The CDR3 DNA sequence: TGTGCCAGCAGCTCCCTCGGGGTTGGTGAAGCTTTCTTT. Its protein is CASSSLGVGEAFF.

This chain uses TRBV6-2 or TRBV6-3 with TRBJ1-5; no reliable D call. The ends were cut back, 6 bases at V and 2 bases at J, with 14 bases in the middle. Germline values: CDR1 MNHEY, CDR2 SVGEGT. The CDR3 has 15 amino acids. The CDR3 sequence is CASRNRAPGNQPQHF. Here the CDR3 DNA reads TGTGCCAGCAGAAACCGGGCTCCGGGCAATCAGCCCCAGCATTTT.

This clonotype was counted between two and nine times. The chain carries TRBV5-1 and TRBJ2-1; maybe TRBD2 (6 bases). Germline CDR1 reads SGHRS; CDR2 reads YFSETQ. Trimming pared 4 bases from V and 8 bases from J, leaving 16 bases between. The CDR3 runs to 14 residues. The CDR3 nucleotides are TGCGCCAGCAGCGTGGGACTCCCAAGGGATGAGCAGTTCTTC. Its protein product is CASSVGLPRDEQFF.

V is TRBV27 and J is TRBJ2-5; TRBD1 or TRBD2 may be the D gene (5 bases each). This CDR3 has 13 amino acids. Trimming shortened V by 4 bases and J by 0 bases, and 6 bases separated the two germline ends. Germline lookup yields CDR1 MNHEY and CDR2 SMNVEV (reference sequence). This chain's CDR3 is CASSWDHQETQYF. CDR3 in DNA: TGTGCCAGCAGTTGGGACCACCAAGAGACCCAGTACTTC.

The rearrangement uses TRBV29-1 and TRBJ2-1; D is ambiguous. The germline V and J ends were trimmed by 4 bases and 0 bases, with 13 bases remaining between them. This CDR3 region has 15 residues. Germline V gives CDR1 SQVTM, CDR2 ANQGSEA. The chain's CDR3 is CSVVPALSSYNEQFF. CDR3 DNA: TGCAGCGTTGTTCCAGCGCTTAGCTCCTACAATGAGCAGTTCTTC.

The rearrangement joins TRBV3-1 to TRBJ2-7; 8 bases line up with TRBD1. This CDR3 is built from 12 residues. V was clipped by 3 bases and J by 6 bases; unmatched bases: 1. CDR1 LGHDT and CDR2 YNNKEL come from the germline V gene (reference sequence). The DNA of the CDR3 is TGTGCCAGCAGCCAGGACAGGGCCGAGCAGTACTTC. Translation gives CASSQDRAEQYF.

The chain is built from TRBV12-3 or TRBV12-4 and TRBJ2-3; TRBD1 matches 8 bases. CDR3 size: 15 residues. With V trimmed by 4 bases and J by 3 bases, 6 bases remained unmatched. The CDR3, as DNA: TGTGCCAGCAGTTCCCAGGGGGCGCGAACAGATACGCAGTATTTT. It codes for CASSSQGARTDTQYF.

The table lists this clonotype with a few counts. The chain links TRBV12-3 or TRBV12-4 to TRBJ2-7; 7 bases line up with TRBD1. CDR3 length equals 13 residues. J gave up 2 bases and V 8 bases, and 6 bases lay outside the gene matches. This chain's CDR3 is CASLRDSTYEQYF. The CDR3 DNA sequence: TGTGCCAGCCTCCGGGACAGTACCTACGAGCAGTACTTC.

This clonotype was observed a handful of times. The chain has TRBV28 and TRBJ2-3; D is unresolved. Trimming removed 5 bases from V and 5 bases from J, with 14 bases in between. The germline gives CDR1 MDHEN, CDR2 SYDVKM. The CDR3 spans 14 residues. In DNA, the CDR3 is TGTGCCAGCAGTCCTTGGTCTCTTGGAGATACGCAGTATTTT. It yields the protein CASSPWSLGDTQYF.

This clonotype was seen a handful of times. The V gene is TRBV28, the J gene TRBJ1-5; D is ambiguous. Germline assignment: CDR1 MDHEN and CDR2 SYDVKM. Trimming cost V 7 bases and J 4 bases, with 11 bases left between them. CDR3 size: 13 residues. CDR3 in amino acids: CASTLGKNQPQHF. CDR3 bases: TGTGCCAGCACCCTGGGGAAGAATCAGCCCCAGCATTTT.

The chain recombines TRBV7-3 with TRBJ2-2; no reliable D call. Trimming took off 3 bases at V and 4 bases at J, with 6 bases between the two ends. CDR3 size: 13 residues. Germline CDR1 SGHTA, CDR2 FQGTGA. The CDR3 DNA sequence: TGTGCCAGCAGCTTTCTAGTCACCGGGGAGCTGTTTTTT. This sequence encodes CASSFLVTGELFF.

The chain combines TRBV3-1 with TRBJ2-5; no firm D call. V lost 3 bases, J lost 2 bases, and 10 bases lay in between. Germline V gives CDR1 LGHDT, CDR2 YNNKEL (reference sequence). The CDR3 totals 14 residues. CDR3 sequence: CASSHRALQETQYF. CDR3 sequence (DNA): TGTGCCAGCAGCCACCGGGCCCTACAAGAGACCCAGTACTTC.